Below, 3 T cell receptor beta chains from the same sample are listed, as sequenced in a study of regulatory T cells in long-lasting Graves disease. Specified time point: newly diagnosed GD, antithyroid drugs for less than 3 months. The authors made the TCR library using RNA they extracted from PBMCs. The TCR beta library used iRepertoire HTBI primers with Arm-PCR amplification of CDR3. MiXCR, applied by TCRdb to the multiplex PCR reads, yields one record per CDR3 protein. The sample holds hundreds of thousands of distinct CDR3 sequences; about 15% are singletons and the top ten take 18%. The same data also contributed to another study, on T cells in Graves' hyperthyroidism and ophthalmopathy.

Here the sequenced sample was peripheral blood mononuclear cells (PBMCs), taken at new diagnosis, from a patient treated with antithyroid drugs. These receptors were collected from a woman aged 25-40 years with Graves disease.

About this clonotype itself: The junction and the germline gene differ at one end; a read error may be behind it. The chain carries TRBV7-7 and TRBJ2-1, with D uncertain. The CDR3 is made up of 14 amino acids. Germline V gene data show CDR1 as SSHAT and CDR2 as FNYEAQ (reference sequence). Written as DNA, the CDR3 is TGTGCTAGCAGCCCAGGCCCGGTCAACAATGAGCAGTTCTTC. Encoded protein: CASSPGPVNNEQFF.

The chain joins TRBV19 to TRBJ2-7; D is undetermined. Trimming cost V 5 bases and J 5 bases, with 13 bases left between them. The CDR3 spans 13 residues. CDR1 and CDR2 from the germline V gene are LNHDA and SQIVND (reference sequence). The DNA of the CDR3 is TGTGCCAGTAGTTCCCGGACCTATAACGAGCAGTACTTC. It yields the protein CASSSRTYNEQYF.

The chain combines TRBV30 with TRBJ2-2; TRBD2 aligns across 8 bases. The CDR3 is 16 amino acids. J gave up 5 bases and V 0 bases, and 8 bases lay outside the gene matches. Germline CDR1 and CDR2: GTSNPN and SVGIG (reference sequence). The CDR3 loop reads CAWSVVGLARTGELFF. CDR3 nucleotide sequence: TGTGCCTGGAGTGTGGTAGGACTAGCACGGACCGGGGAGCTGTTTTTT.